The 23 T cell receptor beta chains in this list originate from one sample, sequenced in a study of CXCR3-negative and CXCR3-positive naive CD8 T cells. These receptors have no identified antigens. Study findings and constraints: CXCR3-positive naive cells had more hydrophobic TRB CDR3s than CXCR3-negative naive cells.

Through 5' RACE with UMI labels, the TRB cDNA libraries were prepared. TCRdb re-called the 5' RACE reads; one entry per CDR3 protein, DNA not given. The clone table shows some 100,000 distinct CDR3 sequences, with the ten largest holding around 0.38%. Sequencing was performed on naive CXCR3+ CD8+ T cells from blood. The subset here: CD45RO-CCR7+CD27+CD95- naive CD8+ T cells expressing CXCR3 (TNR3+). Receptors were obtained from a human donor in good health. Some clones in this sample may be carry-over from other donors' samples.

This chain links TRBV7-9 with TRBJ2-5; the D call of TRBD2 rests on TCRdb alone, since no DNA is present to check it. The CDR3 totals 17 residues. The germline V gene has CDR1 SEHNR and CDR2 FQNEAQ (reference sequence). CDR3 region: CASRNGLAGIQKETQYF.

The chain combines TRBV28 with TRBJ1-6. Germline assignment: CDR1 MDHEN and CDR2 SYDVKM. The CDR3 has 16 residues. The CDR3 is CASSFPTGIRNSPLHF.

The chain recombines TRBV29-1 with TRBJ2-1; the D call of TRBD1 rests on TCRdb alone, since no DNA is present to check it. CDR1 is SQVTM and CDR2 is ANQGSEA in the germline V gene. The CDR3 totals 12 residues. CDR3 amino acids: CSAFRGGDEQFF.

The chain recombines TRBV6-5 with TRBJ2-7. Germline loops: CDR1 MNHEY, CDR2 SVGAGI. The CDR3 has 16 amino acids. CDR3 protein: CASSYSKSGVPYEQYF.

V and J are TRBV28 and TRBJ2-7; the TCRdb D gene call, TRBD2, has no DNA to confirm it. The CDR3 contains 15 residues. CDR1 is MDHEN, CDR2 SYDVKM, per germline. CDR3 amino acids: CASSLFGHPNYEQYF.

V gene TRBV28 combines with J gene TRBJ2-3. This CDR3 has 15 amino acids. The germline V gene encodes CDR1 MDHEN and CDR2 SYDVKM. The CDR3 loop is CASSSDGPSTDTQYF.

The V call is TRBV24-1, the J call TRBJ1-1. Germline lookup yields CDR1 KGHDR and CDR2 SFDVKD. The CDR3 totals 16 residues. Here the CDR3 reads CATSDFMGNRNTEAFF.

This sequence joins TRBV7-9 and TRBJ1-2; the TCRdb D gene call, TRBD1, has no DNA to confirm it. Germline V CDR1 and CDR2: SEHNR, FQNEAQ (reference sequence). The CDR3 is 13 residues long. The CDR3 is CASSLGGRNRRYF.

The gene calls are TRBV27 and TRBJ2-1. This CDR3 region has 14 residues. Germline V lookup: CDR1 MNHEY, CDR2 SMNVEV (reference sequence). The CDR3 protein is CASSHQPTGNEQFF.

The rearrangement uses TRBV15 and TRBJ2-2; TCRdb proposes TRBD1, but this gene call is untestable without DNA. CDR1 and CDR2 (germline): LNHNV, YYDKDF (reference sequence). This CDR3 has 16 amino acids. CDR3 amino acids: CATSKSPRGEVLELFF. Together with reference TRBV15 and TRBJ2-2, the CDR3 gives the full variable domain: DAMVIQNPRYQVTQFGKPVTLSCSQTLNHNVMYWYQQKSSQAPKLLFHYYDKDFNNEADTPDNFQSRRPNTSFCFLDIRSPGLGDTAMYLCATSKSPRGEVLELFFGEGSRLTVL.

The CDR3: CASSLAASGYTDTQYF. The rearrangement joins TRBV5-6 to TRBJ2-3; the TCRdb D gene call, TRBD2, has no DNA to confirm it. This CDR3 has 16 residues. Germline V gene data show CDR1 as SGHDT and CDR2 as YYEEEE.

This rearrangement joins TRBV2 to TRBJ2-7; TCRdb selects TRBD1, and the lack of DNA leaves this call unchecked. The CDR3 totals 14 residues. CDR1 SNHLY and CDR2 FYNNEI come from the germline V gene. CDR3 amino acids: CASSDGGQGYEQYF.

The chain combines TRBV6-5 with TRBJ2-7; as DNA is missing, the TRBD1 call by TCRdb cannot be tested. The CDR3 runs to 14 residues. CDR1 MNHEY and CDR2 SVGAGI come from the germline V gene. The CDR3: CASSDGPGSDEQYF.

The V call is TRBV28, the J call TRBJ1-2; the D call of TRBD1 rests on TCRdb alone, since no DNA is present to check it. In germline, CDR1 is MDHEN, CDR2 SYDVKM. This CDR3 contains 15 residues. This CDR3 reads CASSLWVQGGYGYTF.

This sequence joins TRBV11-3 and TRBJ2-1; there is no DNA to check the TCRdb D call of TRBD2. This CDR3 comprises 15 residues. Germline V CDR1 and CDR2: SGHNT, YENEEA. CDR3 region: CASSLERGGLDEQFF.

The chain links TRBV11-2 to TRBJ2-3; there is no DNA to check the TCRdb D call of TRBD2. The germline V gene encodes CDR1 SGHAT and CDR2 FQNNGV. This CDR3 spans 15 amino acids. CDR3 protein: CASSYTSGYADTQYF.

This chain connects TRBV3-1 to TRBJ2-1; TCRdb returns TRBD2, unconfirmable since there is no DNA. CDR3 length: 16 residues. CDR1 and CDR2 (germline): LGHDT, YNNKEL (reference sequence). The CDR3 spells CASSQSEGSSYNEQFF.

This sequence joins TRBV25-1 and TRBJ2-7. Germline CDR1 MGHDK, CDR2 SYGVNS. This CDR3 comprises 12 residues. The CDR3 sequence: CASSDAPYEQYF.

The CDR3 loop reads CASSPPQGLGLAGGHEQFF. V usage is TRBV12-3 or TRBV12-4 and J usage is TRBJ2-1; the TCRdb call, TRBD2, lacks DNA for checking. The CDR3 runs 19 residues.

CDR3 residues: CASSQEASGSGSYEQYF. The rearrangement joins TRBV4-1 to TRBJ2-7; the D call of TRBD2 rests on TCRdb alone, since no DNA is present to check it. The CDR3 is made up of 17 amino acids. Germline V gene sequence: CDR1 MGHRA, CDR2 YSYEKL.

The chain joins TRBV29-1 to TRBJ2-3; lacking DNA, the TRBD2 call made by TCRdb goes unchecked. The CDR3 runs 14 residues. The germline V gene encodes CDR1 SQVTM and CDR2 ANQGSEA. CDR3 protein: CSVNDRRATDTQYF.

J is TRBJ2-3 and V is TRBV28; TCRdb selects TRBD2, and the lack of DNA leaves this call unchecked. From germline, CDR1 is MDHEN and CDR2 SYDVKM. The CDR3 is 16 amino acids. Here the CDR3 reads CASSLHTSGITDTQYF.

This chain connects TRBV7-8 to TRBJ2-1; checking the TCRdb D call of TRBD2 is not possible without DNA. The CDR3 covers 16 residues. Germline values: CDR1 SGHVS, CDR2 FQNEAQ. The CDR3 spells CASSLPGQRGFVEQFF.